This T cell receptor (beta chain) was recovered during a study of CD8 T cells in ankylosing spondylitis. Overall study findings and caveats: Reactive arthritis synovial fluid and blood were previously reported to contain some motif variants. What appeared characteristic of ankylosing spondylitis blood was a TCR beta motif of under 10 highly homologous variants.

TCRdb itself ran the 5' RACE reads through MiXCR, one entry per CDR3 protein. The sample has about 340,000 distinct CDR3 sequences, roughly 8% seen once. Regarding this clonotype: Its antigen is undetermined.

Trimming shortened V by 4 bases and J by 2 bases, and 9 bases separated the two germline ends. CDR1 and CDR2 (germline): SQVTM, ANQGSEA. This CDR3 spans 13 amino acids. Sequenced input: blood, either unsorted or a sorted T cell fraction (not recorded which). This chain connects TRBV29-1 to TRBJ2-1; D perhaps matches TRBD1 (6 bases). The receptor comes from a male donor with ankylosing spondylitis. CDR3 amino acids: CSVGQGTYNEQFF. CDR3 nucleotides: TGCAGCGTTGGTCAGGGGACCTACAATGAGCAGTTCTTC.